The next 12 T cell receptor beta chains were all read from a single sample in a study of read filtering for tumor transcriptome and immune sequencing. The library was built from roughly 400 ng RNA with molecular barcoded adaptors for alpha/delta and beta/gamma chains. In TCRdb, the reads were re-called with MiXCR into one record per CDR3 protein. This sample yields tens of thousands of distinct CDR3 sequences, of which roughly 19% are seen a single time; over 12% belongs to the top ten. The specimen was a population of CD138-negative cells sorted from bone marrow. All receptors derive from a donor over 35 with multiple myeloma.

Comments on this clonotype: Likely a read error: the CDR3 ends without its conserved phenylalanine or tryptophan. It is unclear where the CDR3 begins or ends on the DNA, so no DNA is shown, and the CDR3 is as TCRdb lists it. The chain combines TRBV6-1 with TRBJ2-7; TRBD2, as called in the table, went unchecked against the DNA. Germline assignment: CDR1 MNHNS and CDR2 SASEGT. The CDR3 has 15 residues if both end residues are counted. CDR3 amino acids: CASSGSSGPSYERYL.

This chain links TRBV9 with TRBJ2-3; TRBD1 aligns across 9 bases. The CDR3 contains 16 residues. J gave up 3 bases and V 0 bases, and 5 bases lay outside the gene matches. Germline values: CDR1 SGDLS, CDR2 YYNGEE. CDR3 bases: TGTGCCAGCAGCGTAGTCGACAGGGGGGGGACAGATACGCAGTATTTT. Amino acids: CASSVVDRGGTDTQYF. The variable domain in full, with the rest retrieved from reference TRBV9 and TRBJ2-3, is DSGVTQTPKHLITATGQRVTLRCSPRSGDLSVYWYQQSLDQGLQFLIQYYNGEERAKGNILERFSAQQFPDLHSELNLSSLELGDSALYFCASSVVDRGGTDTQYFGPGTRLTVL.

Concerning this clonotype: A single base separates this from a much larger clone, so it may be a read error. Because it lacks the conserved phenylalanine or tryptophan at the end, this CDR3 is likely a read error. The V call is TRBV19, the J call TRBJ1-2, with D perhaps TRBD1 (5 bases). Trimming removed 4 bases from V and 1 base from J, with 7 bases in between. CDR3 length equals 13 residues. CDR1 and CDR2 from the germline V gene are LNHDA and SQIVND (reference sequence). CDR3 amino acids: CASSRDGNYGYTL. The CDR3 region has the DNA TGTGCCAGTAGTAGGGACGGTAACTATGGCTACACCCTC.

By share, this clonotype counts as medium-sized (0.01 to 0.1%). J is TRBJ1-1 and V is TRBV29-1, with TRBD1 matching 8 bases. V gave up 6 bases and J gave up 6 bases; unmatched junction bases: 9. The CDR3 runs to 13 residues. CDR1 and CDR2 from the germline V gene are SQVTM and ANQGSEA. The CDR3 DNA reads TGCAGCGTGAGCCCGGACAGGGTGGCTGAAGCTTTCTTT. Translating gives CSVSPDRVAEAFF.

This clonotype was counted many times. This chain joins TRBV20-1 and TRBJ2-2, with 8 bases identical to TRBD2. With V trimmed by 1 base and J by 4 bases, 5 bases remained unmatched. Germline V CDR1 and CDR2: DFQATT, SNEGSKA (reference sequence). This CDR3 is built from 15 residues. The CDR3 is CSARGSGRPTGELFF. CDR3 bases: TGCAGTGCTAGAGGCAGCGGGAGACCCACCGGGGAGCTGTTTTTT.

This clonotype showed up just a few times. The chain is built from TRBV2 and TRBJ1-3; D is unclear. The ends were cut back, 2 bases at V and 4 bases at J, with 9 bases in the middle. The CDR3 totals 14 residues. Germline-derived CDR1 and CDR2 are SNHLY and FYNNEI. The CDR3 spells CASSETTRGNTIYF. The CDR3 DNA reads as TGTGCCAGCAGTGAAACCACAAGAGGAAACACCATATATTTT.

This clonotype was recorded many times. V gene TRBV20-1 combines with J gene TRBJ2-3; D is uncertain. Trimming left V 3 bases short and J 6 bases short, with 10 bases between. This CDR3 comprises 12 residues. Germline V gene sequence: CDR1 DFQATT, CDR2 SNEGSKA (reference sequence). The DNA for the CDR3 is TGCAGTGCTAGTTTTCTTATTGATACGCAGTATTTT. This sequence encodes CSASFLIDTQYF.

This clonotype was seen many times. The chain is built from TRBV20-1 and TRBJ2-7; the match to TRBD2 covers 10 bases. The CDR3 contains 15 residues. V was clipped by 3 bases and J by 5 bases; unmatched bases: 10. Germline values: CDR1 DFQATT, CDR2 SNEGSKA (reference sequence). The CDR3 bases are TGCAGTGCTAGTCCTAGCGGGAGAGGAAGTAACGAGCAGTACTTC. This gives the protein CSASPSGRGSNEQYF.

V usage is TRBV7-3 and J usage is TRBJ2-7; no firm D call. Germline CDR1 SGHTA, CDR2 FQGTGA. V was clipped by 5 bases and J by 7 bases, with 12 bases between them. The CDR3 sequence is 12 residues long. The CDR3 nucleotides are TGTGCCAGCAGCGTAGAGGTGGGAGAGCAGTACTTC. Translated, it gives CASSVEVGEQYF.

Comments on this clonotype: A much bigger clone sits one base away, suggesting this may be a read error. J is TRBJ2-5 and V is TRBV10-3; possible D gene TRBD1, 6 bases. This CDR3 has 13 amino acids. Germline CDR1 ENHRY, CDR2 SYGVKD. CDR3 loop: CAVRGHTGETQYF. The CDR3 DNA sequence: TGTGCCGTCAGGGGACATACGGGAGAGACCCAGTACTTC.

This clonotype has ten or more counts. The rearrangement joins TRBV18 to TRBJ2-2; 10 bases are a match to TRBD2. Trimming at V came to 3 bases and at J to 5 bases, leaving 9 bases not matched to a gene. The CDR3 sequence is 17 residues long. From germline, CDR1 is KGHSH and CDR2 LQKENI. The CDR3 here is CASSPPSTSGSTGELFF. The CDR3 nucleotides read TGTGCCAGCTCACCTCCCTCGACTAGCGGGTCTACCGGGGAGCTGTTTTTT.

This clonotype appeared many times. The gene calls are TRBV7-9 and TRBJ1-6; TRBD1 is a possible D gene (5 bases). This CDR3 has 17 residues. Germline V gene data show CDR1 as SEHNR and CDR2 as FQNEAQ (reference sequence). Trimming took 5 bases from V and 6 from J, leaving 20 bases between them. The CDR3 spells CASSPEWGPTANSPLHF. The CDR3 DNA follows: TGTGCCAGCAGCCCCGAGTGGGGCCCGACCGCTAATTCACCCCTCCACTTT.